This is a list of T cell receptor beta chains from one sample in a study of glioma-infiltrating T cells after dendritic cell vaccination. Libraries were prepared by immunoSEQ multiplex PCR; TCRdb keeps only in-frame clonotypes and omits some of them. The sample lists tens of thousands of clones, approximately 81% seen once, with roughly 9% in the top ten. Here the sequenced sample was blood, taken after dendritic cell vaccination. Receptors were obtained from a human donor with glioblastoma. Each CDR3 is given with its conserved first and last residue. The order of the fields is D gene, V gene, J gene, clone size, CDR3 protein, CDR3 DNA. The D gene is left open where the match is weak. Size is omitted from some rows. Given values are once, few, many or a class for expanded clones.

>NA|TRBV9|TRBJ1-2|NA
CASSVGGAGGVGGYTF
TGTGCCAGCAGCGTAGGGGGCGCGGGGGGCGTTGGTGGCTACACCTTC
>TRBD2|TRBV9|TRBJ2-1|few
CASSVKGLAHNEQFF
TGTGCCAGCAGCGTAAAGGGACTAGCCCACAATGAGCAGTTCTTC
>NA|TRBV30|TRBJ1-6|few
CAWSAETASSPLHF
TGTGCCTGGAGTGCGGAAACAGCAAGTTCACCCCTCCACTTT
>TRBD1|TRBV7-3|TRBJ2-3|NA
CASSFFAGTGSTDTQYF
TGTGCCAGCAGCTTTTTCGCCGGGACAGGGAGCACAGATACGCAGTATTTT
>NA|TRBV2|TRBJ1-2|few
CASRQTASYGYTF
TGTGCCAGCAGGCAGACAGCCTCCTATGGCTACACCTTC
>TRBD1|TRBV19|TRBJ1-4|once
CASSQWGQPTNEKLFF
TGTGCCAGTAGCCAATGGGGACAGCCAACTAATGAAAAACTGTTTTTT
>NA|TRBV7-2|TRBJ1-5|NA
CASSNSNQPQHF
TGTGCCAGCAGCAACAGTAATCAGCCCCAGCATTTT
>NA|TRBV28|TRBJ2-7|NA
CASTFQGNFDEQYF
TGTGCCAGCACGTTCCAGGGTAATTTCGACGAGCAGTACTTC
>TRBD1|TRBV2|TRBJ1-5|once
CASSDRGLAQPQHF
TGTGCCAGCAGTGACAGGGGGCTTGCTCAGCCCCAGCATTTT
>NA|TRBV15|TRBJ2-4|NA
CATSIPGYIQYF
TGTGCCACCAGCATCCCCGGGTACATTCAGTACTTC
>NA|TRBV27|TRBJ1-4|NA
CASSSPGHNEKLFF
TGTGCCAGCAGTTCACCGGGACATAATGAAAAACTGTTTTTT